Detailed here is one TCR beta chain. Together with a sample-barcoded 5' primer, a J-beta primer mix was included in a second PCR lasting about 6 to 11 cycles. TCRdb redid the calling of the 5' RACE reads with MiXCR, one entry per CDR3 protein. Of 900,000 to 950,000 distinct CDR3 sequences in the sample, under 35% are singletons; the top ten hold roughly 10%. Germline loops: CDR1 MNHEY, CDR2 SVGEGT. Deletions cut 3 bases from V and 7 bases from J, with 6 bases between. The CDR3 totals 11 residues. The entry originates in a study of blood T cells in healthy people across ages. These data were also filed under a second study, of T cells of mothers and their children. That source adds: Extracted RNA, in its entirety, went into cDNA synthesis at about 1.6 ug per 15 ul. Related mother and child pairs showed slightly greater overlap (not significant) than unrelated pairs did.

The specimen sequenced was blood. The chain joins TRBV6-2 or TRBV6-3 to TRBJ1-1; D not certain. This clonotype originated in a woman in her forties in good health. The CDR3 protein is CASSYPGEAFF. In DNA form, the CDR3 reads TGTGCCAGCAGTTATCCAGGTGAAGCTTTCTTT.